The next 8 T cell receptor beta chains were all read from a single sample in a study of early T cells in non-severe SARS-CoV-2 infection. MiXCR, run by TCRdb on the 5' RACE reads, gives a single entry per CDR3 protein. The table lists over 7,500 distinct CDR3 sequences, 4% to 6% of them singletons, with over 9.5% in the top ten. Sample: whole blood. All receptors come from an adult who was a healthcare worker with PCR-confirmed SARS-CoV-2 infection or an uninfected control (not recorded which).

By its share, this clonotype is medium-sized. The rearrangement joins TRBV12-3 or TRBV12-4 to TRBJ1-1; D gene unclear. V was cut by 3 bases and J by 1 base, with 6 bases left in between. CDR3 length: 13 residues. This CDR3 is CASSLTGNTEAFF. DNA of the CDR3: TGTGCCAGCAGTTTGACGGGGAACACTGAAGCTTTCTTT.

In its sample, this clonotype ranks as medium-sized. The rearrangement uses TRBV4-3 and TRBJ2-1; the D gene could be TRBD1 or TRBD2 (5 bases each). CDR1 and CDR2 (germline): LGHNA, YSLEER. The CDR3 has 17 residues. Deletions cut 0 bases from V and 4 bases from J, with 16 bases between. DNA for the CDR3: TGCGCCAGCAGCCAAGATTGGAGGCCGAGGGGTTACAATGAGCAGTTCTTC. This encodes CASSQDWRPRGYNEQFF.

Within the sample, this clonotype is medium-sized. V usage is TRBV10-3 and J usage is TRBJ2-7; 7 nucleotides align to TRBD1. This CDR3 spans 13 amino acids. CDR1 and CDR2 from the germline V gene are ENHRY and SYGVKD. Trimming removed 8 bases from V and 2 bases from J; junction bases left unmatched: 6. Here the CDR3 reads CAISGDSPYEQYF. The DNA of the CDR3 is TGTGCCATCTCCGGGGACAGCCCCTACGAGCAGTACTTC.

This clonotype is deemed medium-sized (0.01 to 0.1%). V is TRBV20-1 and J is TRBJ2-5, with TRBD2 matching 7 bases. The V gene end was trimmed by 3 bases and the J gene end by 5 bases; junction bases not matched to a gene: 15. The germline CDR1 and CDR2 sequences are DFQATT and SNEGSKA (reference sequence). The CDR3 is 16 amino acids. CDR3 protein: CSARVASGHQRETQYF. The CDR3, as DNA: TGCAGTGCTAGGGTGGCTAGCGGTCACCAACGGGAGACCCAGTACTTC.

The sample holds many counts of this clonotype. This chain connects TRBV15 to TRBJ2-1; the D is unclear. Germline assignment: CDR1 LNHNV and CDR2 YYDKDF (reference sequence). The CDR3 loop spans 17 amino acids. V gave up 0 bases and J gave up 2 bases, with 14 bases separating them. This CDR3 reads CATSREYRGDPYNEQFF. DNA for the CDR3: TGTGCCACCAGCAGAGAGTATCGTGGAGACCCCTACAATGAGCAGTTCTTC.

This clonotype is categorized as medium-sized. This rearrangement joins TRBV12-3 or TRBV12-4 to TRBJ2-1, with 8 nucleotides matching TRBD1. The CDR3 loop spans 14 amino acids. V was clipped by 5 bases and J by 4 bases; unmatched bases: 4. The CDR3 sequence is CASSVTGDYNEQFF. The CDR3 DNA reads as TGTGCCAGCAGTGTGACAGGGGATTACAATGAGCAGTTCTTC.

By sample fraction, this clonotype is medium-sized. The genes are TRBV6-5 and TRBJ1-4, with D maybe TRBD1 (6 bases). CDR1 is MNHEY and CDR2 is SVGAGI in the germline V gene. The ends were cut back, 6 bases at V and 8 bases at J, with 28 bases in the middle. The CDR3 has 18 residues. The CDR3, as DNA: TGTGCCAGCAGCCATAGCGGACGGGACACCAATATCGCGGAAAAACTGTTTTTT. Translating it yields CASSHSGRDTNIAEKLFF.

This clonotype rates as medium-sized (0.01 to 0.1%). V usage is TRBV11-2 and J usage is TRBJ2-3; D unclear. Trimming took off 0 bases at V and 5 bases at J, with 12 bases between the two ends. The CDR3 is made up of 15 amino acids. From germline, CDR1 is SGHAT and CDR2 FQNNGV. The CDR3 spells CASSLDAAIQDTQYF. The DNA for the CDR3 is TGTGCCAGCAGCTTAGATGCGGCTATACAAGATACGCAGTATTTT. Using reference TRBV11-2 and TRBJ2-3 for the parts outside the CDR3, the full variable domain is EAGVAQSPRYKIIEKRQSVAFWCNPISGHATLYWYQQILGQGPKLLIQFQNNGVVDDSQLPKDRFSAERLKGVDSTLKIQPAKLEDSAVYLCASSLDAAIQDTQYFGPGTRLTVL.